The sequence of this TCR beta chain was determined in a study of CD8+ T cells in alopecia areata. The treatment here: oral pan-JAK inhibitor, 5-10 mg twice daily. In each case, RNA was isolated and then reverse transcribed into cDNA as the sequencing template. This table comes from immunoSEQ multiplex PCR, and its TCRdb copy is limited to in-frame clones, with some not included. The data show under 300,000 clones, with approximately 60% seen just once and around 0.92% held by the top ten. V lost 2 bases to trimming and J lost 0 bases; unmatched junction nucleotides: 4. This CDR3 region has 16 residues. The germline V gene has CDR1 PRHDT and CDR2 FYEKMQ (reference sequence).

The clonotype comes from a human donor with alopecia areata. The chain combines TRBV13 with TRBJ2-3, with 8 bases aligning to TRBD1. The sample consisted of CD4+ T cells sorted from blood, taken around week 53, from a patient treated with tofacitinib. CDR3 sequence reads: CASSLTTGASTDTQYF. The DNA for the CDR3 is TGTGCCAGCAGCTTAACGACAGGGGCTAGCACAGATACGCAGTATTTT.